Reported below is one TCR beta chain. CDR3 length: 16 residues. Trimming stripped 0 bases from V and 2 bases from J, with 11 bases between. CDR1 and CDR2 from the germline V gene are LGHNA and YNFKEQ. Authors' analysis steps: It was from reference gene primer amplification that nucleated cell counts were estimated. The data were produced by immunoSEQ multiplex PCR, yet TCRdb's version contains in-frame clones alone and is incomplete. V, J and clone size reflect that table, while D and trimming were determined from the DNA. The sample yields under 50,000 clones, around four fifths seen once. The data belong to a study of blood T cell repertoires in COVID-19. Overall study context: Acute-phase and convalescent COVID-19 samples originated in the United States, Italy and Spain. The cDNA or gDNA used as material had been derived from T cells, B-cell-depleted T cells, or PBMCs.

The chain has TRBV4-2 and TRBJ1-5, with D possibly TRBD1 on 6 matching bases. The sequencing input was peripheral blood. This clonotype originated in a man between 70 and 80 years old with acute or convalescent COVID-19. This chain's CDR3 is CASSQDHAGGNQPQHF. The CDR3 DNA is TGTGCCAGCAGCCAAGATCATGCAGGGGGCAATCAGCCCCAGCATTTT.